This T cell receptor beta chain appears in the sequencing data of a study of T cell changes during pregnancy in multiple sclerosis. Repertoires were generated with immunoSEQ multiplex PCR, while TCRdb's copy carries only in-frame clones and drops some. The data contain 40,000 to 60,000 clones, 85% to 95% of them seen just once; the ten biggest clones take up approximately 0.61%. Germline CDR1 and CDR2: MNHEY and SMNVEV (reference sequence). V lost 0 bases, J lost 2 bases, and 5 bases stayed unmatched. The CDR3 has 17 residues. Sequencing used CD4+ T cells from peripheral blood mononuclear cells, obtained in the third trimester of pregnancy. The rearrangement joins TRBV27 to TRBJ2-3; TRBD2 matches at 10 bases. The clonotype originates from a female donor with multiple sclerosis, enrolled in a pregnancy study. The CDR3 nucleotides read TGTGCCAGCAGTTTATCGCCCAGCGGGAGGGCCACAGATACGCAGTATTTT. Translation gives CASSLSPSGRATDTQYF.